This entry features one TCR beta chain sequence. Its specificity is not known. The record originates from a study of CD8 T cells in ankylosing spondylitis. TCRdb re-derived calls from the 5' RACE reads in MiXCR, one entry per CDR3 protein. Seen here are 500,000 to 550,000 distinct CDR3 sequences, 12% observed once, and the top ten hold nearly 7%. Germline CDR1 LGHDT, CDR2 YNNKEL (reference sequence). V dropped 8 bases and J dropped 10 bases, with 14 bases sitting between them. CDR3 length equals 12 residues. Findings of the study overall: Within ankylosing spondylitis blood, a TCR beta motif made up of seven or eight highly homologous variants appeared to be characteristic.

This TCR was sampled from a male donor with ankylosing spondylitis. The sequenced sample consisted of blood, either unsorted or a sorted T cell fraction (not recorded which). The V gene is TRBV3-1, the J gene TRBJ1-4; possibly TRBD1 for D (6 bases). CDR3 amino acids: CASGGARRKLFF. CDR3 sequence (DNA): TGTGCCAGCGGGGGGGCGAGAAGAAAACTGTTTTTT.